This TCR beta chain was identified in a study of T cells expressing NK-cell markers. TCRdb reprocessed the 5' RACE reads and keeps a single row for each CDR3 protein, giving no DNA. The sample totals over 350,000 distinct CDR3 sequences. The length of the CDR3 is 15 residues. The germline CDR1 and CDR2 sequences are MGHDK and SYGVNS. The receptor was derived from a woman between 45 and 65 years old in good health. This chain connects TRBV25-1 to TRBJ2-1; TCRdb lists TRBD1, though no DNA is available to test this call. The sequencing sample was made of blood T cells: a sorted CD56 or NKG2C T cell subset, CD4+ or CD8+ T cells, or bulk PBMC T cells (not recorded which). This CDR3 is CASSAHRGYYNEQFF.